This passage covers 10 T cell receptor beta chains from one sample sequenced in a study of T-cell reconstitution after alpha-beta-depleted transplantation in children. Preparing the TCRbeta library involved the use of unique molecular identifiers. In TCRdb, the PCR reads were re-called with MiXCR into one record per CDR3 protein. The sample records around 50,000 distinct CDR3 sequences, around half being singletons. The sequenced sample was peripheral blood, obtained before TCRalphabeta/CD19-depleted stem cell transplant. These receptors were collected from a boy younger than two with SCID, due to receive a stem cell transplant.

The sample holds many counts of this clonotype. The gene calls are TRBV7-2 and TRBJ2-6; tentatively, D is TRBD2 (5 bases). Germline V CDR1 and CDR2: SGHTA, FQGNSA. The CDR3 consists of 15 residues. The V and J ends lost 5 bases and 0 bases respectively, with 8 bases between them. CDR3 in DNA: TGTGCCAGCAGCCGCGAGGGCTCTGGGGCCAACGTCCTGACTTTC. It translates to CASSREGSGANVLTF.

J is TRBJ2-7 and V is TRBV29-1, with TRBD1 identical over 7 bases. The CDR3 has 14 amino acids. Germline CDR1 is SQVTM and CDR2 is ANQGSEA. Unmatched junction bases numbered 11, after V lost 4 bases and J lost 5 bases. CDR3 DNA sequence: TGCAGCGTTGTACGACAGGGTTGGATCGACGAGCAGTACTTC. As protein: CSVVRQGWIDEQYF.

This sequence joins TRBV5-1 and TRBJ2-5, with D possibly TRBD1 on 6 matching bases. Germline V gene sequence: CDR1 SGHRS, CDR2 YFSETQ. The ends were cut back, 7 bases at V and 2 bases at J, with 12 bases in the middle. This CDR3 is built from 13 residues. The CDR3 region has the DNA TGCGCCAGCCTTGGGGGCCCTCAAGAGACCCAGTACTTC. Protein product: CASLGGPQETQYF.

This clonotype was seen only a few times. The rearrangement uses TRBV20-1 and TRBJ2-2, with TRBD2 matching over 9 bases. V lost 2 bases to trimming and J lost 4 bases; unmatched junction nucleotides: 2. CDR3 length: 14 residues. The V gene's germline CDR1 is DFQATT and CDR2 SNEGSKA (reference sequence). This chain's CDR3 is CSARLAGSTGELFF. The CDR3 DNA follows: TGCAGTGCTAGACTAGCGGGGTCCACCGGGGAGCTGTTTTTT.

The V gene is TRBV6-1, the J gene TRBJ1-4, with 8 bases matching TRBD1. The germline CDR1 and CDR2 sequences are MNHNS and SASEGT. The CDR3 runs to 14 residues. J was trimmed by 7 bases and V by 6 bases; bases with no gene match: 7. Here the CDR3 reads CASSTGTGGEKLFF. In nucleotides, the CDR3 is TGTGCCAGCAGCACCGGGACAGGTGGTGAAAAACTGTTTTTT.

This chain uses TRBV27 with TRBJ2-1, with 7 nucleotides matching TRBD2. Germline CDR1 and CDR2: MNHEY and SMNVEV (reference sequence). Trimming took 5 bases from V and 10 from J; bases not matched to a gene: 14. CDR3 length: 15 amino acids. CDR3 sequence (DNA): TGTGCCAGCAGTACTCAACCGGGGGGTGTAGGGGAGCAGTTCTTC. This translates into CASSTQPGGVGEQFF.

The rearrangement links TRBV20-1 to TRBJ2-6; D is perhaps TRBD1 (6 bases). The CDR3 length is 16 residues. From germline, CDR1 is DFQATT and CDR2 SNEGSKA (reference sequence). The V end was cut by 5 bases, the J end by 0 bases, with 14 bases between. The CDR3, as DNA: TGCAGTGCTCCGGTGGACAGCCGCTCTGGGGCCAACGTCCTGACTTTC. Encoded protein: CSAPVDSRSGANVLTF.

This clonotype came up a few times. The rearrangement uses TRBV6-5 and TRBJ1-2, with D possibly being TRBD1 (5 bases). Germline V gene data show CDR1 as MNHEY and CDR2 as SVGAGI. Trimming took 5 bases from V and 7 from J, leaving 8 bases between them. CDR3 length equals 11 residues. CDR3 amino acids: CASSAGGGYTF. CDR3 nucleotide sequence: TGTGCCAGCAGTGCCGGGGGTGGCTACACCTTC.

V usage is TRBV12-5 and J usage is TRBJ1-5; the D gene is possibly TRBD1 (6 bases). The CDR3 totals 16 residues. CDR1 is LGHNT, CDR2 FRNRAP, per germline. The V and J ends lost 6 bases and 6 bases respectively, with 21 bases between them. In DNA form, the CDR3 reads TGTGCTAGTGGCCAGGACAGTACCATAGTAGGTCAGCCCCAGCATTTT. Translation gives CASGQDSTIVGQPQHF.

V is TRBV7-9 and J is TRBJ2-7, with TRBD2 identical over 8 bases. Germline V lookup: CDR1 SEHNR, CDR2 FQNEAQ (reference sequence). The length of the CDR3 is 16 residues. V trimming: 8 bases; J trimming: 2 bases; junction bases outside the gene matches: 14. The CDR3, as DNA: TGTGCCAGCGTTCGGGTTTCGGGGGGGTTAACCTACGAGCAGTACTTC. Residues: CASVRVSGGLTYEQYF.